Shown below are 28 T cell receptor beta chains from a single sample sequenced in a study of beta chain features in type 1 diabetes. cDNA synthesis used the whole RNA isolate, giving expressed TCRB sequences. Clones were read by immunoSEQ multiplex PCR, and TCRdb kept only the in-frame ones, dropping some. The data hold 810,000 or so clones, with roughly 16% observed a single time. The sequenced sample was naive CD4+ T cells from blood. The receptor source for this set is a woman aged 18-30 years in good health.

The V and J genes are TRBV28 and TRBJ2-1; 13 bases map to TRBD2. The germline gives CDR1 MDHEN, CDR2 SYDVKM. With V trimmed by 3 bases and J by 6 bases, 11 bases remained unmatched. CDR3 length equals 18 residues. This CDR3 is CASSFHPPGLAGVNEQFF. DNA of the CDR3: TGTGCCAGCAGTTTTCACCCACCAGGACTAGCGGGAGTCAATGAGCAGTTCTTC.

This clone was seen a few times. DNA of the CDR3: TGTGCCAGCAGCCGGGGTCTAGCGTCCTACGAGCAGTACTTC. Amino acid sequence: CASSRGLASYEQYF. The chain joins TRBV14 to TRBJ2-7; a possible D gene is TRBD2 (6 bases). Germline V gene lookup returns CDR1 SGHDN and CDR2 FVKESK. V lost 4 bases and J lost 1, with 11 bases in between. The CDR3 is 14 amino acids.

This clone was seen only a few times. The rearrangement uses TRBV4-3 and TRBJ1-1, with 10 positions matching TRBD1. The CDR3 covers 18 residues. The germline V gene encodes CDR1 LGHNA and CDR2 YSLEER. V shed 1 base and J 1 base; nucleotides not matched to a gene: 9. The chain's CDR3 is CASSQGTGGRPANTEAFF. The CDR3 nucleotides are TGCGCCAGCAGCCAAGGGACAGGGGGTCGACCGGCGAACACTGAAGCTTTCTTT.

This clone occurred a few times. CDR3 in amino acids: CASSESGDGSYNEQFF. CDR3 bases: TGTGCCAGCAGTGAGTCAGGGGACGGATCCTACAATGAGCAGTTCTTC. The V call is TRBV25-1, the J call TRBJ2-1; weak D call: TRBD1 (6 bases). V was clipped by 3 bases and J by 1 base, with 13 bases between them. In germline, CDR1 is MGHDK, CDR2 SYGVNS. This CDR3 region has 16 residues.

This chain links TRBV15 with TRBJ2-3, with D maybe TRBD2 (6 bases). V was shortened by 0 bases and J by 1 base, with 14 bases between the two germline ends. The CDR3 loop spans 17 amino acids. Looked up from germline, CDR1 is LNHNV and CDR2 is YYDKDF (reference sequence). The CDR3 spells CATSRDPGEWGTDTQYF. Here the CDR3 DNA reads TGTGCCACCAGCAGAGATCCGGGAGAGTGGGGCACAGATACGCAGTATTTT.

This chain joins TRBV4-1 and TRBJ2-1; 13 bases are a match to TRBD2. CDR3 length: 17 residues. The ends lost 8 bases at V and 1 base at J; junction bases unmatched: 8. Germline V gene data show CDR1 as MGHRA and CDR2 as YSYEKL. CDR3 sequence reads: CASAGLAGAGSYNEQFF. The CDR3 DNA follows: TGCGCCAGCGCAGGACTAGCGGGAGCGGGGTCCTACAATGAGCAGTTCTTC.

The chain has TRBV4-1 and TRBJ2-1; no definite D call. The CDR3 runs to 16 residues. Germline V CDR1 and CDR2: MGHRA, YSYEKL. V lost 0 bases to trimming and J lost 4 bases, with 13 bases between them. The CDR3 DNA is TGCGCCAGCAGCCAAGAGATGAGACACCTTTACAATGAGCAGTTCTTC. Protein product: CASSQEMRHLYNEQFF.

This clone has a handful of counts. This sequence joins TRBV29-1 and TRBJ2-7; TRBD1 matches 9 bases. Trimming took 5 bases from V and 3 from J; bases not matched to a gene: 14. This CDR3 is 16 amino acids long. From germline, CDR1 is SQVTM and CDR2 ANQGSEA. The DNA for the CDR3 is TGCAGCGTTCTTCCTCTTACAGGGGGCGCCGACTACGAGCAGTACTTC. As protein: CSVLPLTGGADYEQYF.

The chain couples TRBV5-6 to TRBJ2-1, with 7 bases matching TRBD2. The V and J ends lost 3 bases and 5 bases, in that order; junction bases with no gene match: 5. This CDR3 is 14 amino acids long. Germline CDR1 reads SGHDT; CDR2 reads YYEEEE. The CDR3 sequence is CASSSPGLNNEQFF. The CDR3 DNA follows: TGTGCCAGCAGCTCGCCGGGACTAAACAATGAGCAGTTCTTC. The variable domain in full, completed from reference TRBV5-6 and TRBJ2-1, reads DAGVTQSPTHLIKTRGQQVTLRCSPKSGHDTVSWYQQALGQGPQFIFQYYEEEERQRGNFPDRFSGHQFPNYSSELNVNALLLGDSALYLCASSSPGLNNEQFFGPGTRLTVL.

This clone was recorded a few times. This chain uses TRBV19 with TRBJ2-7, with TRBD1 as a possible D gene (5 bases). CDR1 is LNHDA and CDR2 is SQIVND in the germline V gene (reference sequence). The ends were cut back, 6 bases at V and 2 bases at J, with 14 bases in the middle. There are 14 residues in the CDR3. The CDR3: CASSFTGPTYEQYF. DNA for the CDR3: TGTGCCAGTAGCTTTACAGGTCCTACCTACGAGCAGTACTTC. Full variable domain (missing parts from reference TRBV19 and TRBJ2-7): DGGITQSPKYLFRKEGQNVTLSCEQNLNHDAMYWYRQDPGQGLRLIYYSQIVNDFQKGDIAEGYSVSREKKESFPLTVTSAQKNPTAFYLCASSFTGPTYEQYFGPGTRLTVT.

This clone appeared a few times. The genes are TRBV28 and TRBJ1-2, with D unclear. Germline V gene sequence: CDR1 MDHEN, CDR2 SYDVKM. This CDR3 has 12 amino acids. V lost 2 bases and J 8 bases, leaving 9 bases between the germline ends. The chain's CDR3 is CASSLGHRGYTF. CDR3 in DNA: TGTGCCAGCAGTTTAGGTCATAGAGGCTACACCTTC.

This clone was counted a few times. The rearrangement links TRBV10-3 to TRBJ2-3; D may match TRBD1 or TRBD2 (6 bases each). CDR1 and CDR2 (germline): ENHRY, SYGVKD. The V and J ends lost 4 bases and 6 bases respectively, with 20 bases between them. The CDR3 totals 16 residues. The CDR3 bases are TGTGCCATCAGTGTTACCCGGGTAGGGGGGTCGGATACGCAGTATTTT. Amino acids: CAISVTRVGGSDTQYF.

The chain recombines TRBV29-1 with TRBJ2-2; a possible D gene is TRBD1 (5 bases). The V and J ends lost 6 bases and 3 bases respectively, with 8 bases between them. CDR3 length equals 12 residues. Germline V gene sequence: CDR1 SQVTM, CDR2 ANQGSEA. The CDR3 here is CSVDTYTGELFF. In nucleotides, the CDR3 is TGCAGCGTGGACACTTACACCGGGGAGCTGTTTTTT.

There are a few counts of this clone. The chain uses TRBV9 and TRBJ2-3; D is perhaps TRBD2 (6 bases). The germline V gene has CDR1 SGDLS and CDR2 YYNGEE. This CDR3 has 14 amino acids. Trimming removed 6 bases at V and 6 bases at J, with 17 bases between. The CDR3 sequence is CASNRGTAADTQYF. The CDR3 region has the DNA TGTGCCAGCAACCGGGGGACTGCGGCGGATACGCAGTATTTT. The full variable domain, its missing parts supplied by reference TRBV9 and TRBJ2-3, is DSGVTQTPKHLITATGQRVTLRCSPRSGDLSVYWYQQSLDQGLQFLIQYYNGEERAKGNILERFSAQQFPDLHSELNLSSLELGDSALYFCASNRGTAADTQYFGPGTRLTVL.

A few counts support this clone. J is TRBJ2-3 and V is TRBV7-3; 7 bases map to TRBD2. The CDR3 sequence is 14 residues long. Germline lookup yields CDR1 SGHTA and CDR2 FQGTGA. V shed 8 bases and J 2 bases; nucleotides not matched to a gene: 7. The CDR3 here is CASGRAGNTDTQYF. DNA for the CDR3: TGTGCCAGCGGGAGGGCCGGGAACACAGATACGCAGTATTTT.

This chain connects TRBV5-6 to TRBJ2-7; 7 positions agree with TRBD1. Germline V CDR1 and CDR2: SGHDT, YYEEEE. The CDR3 is 16 amino acids. V lost 1 base, J lost 6 bases, and 13 bases stayed unmatched. The CDR3 coding sequence is TGTGCCAGCAGCTTGAGCTACGAACAGGGGATCAGCGAGCAGTACTTC. This translates into CASSLSYEQGISEQYF.

This clone was recorded a few times. The rearrangement links TRBV15 to TRBJ2-7, with unresolved D. V shed 0 bases and J shed 2 bases, with 17 bases lying between them. Germline CDR1 LNHNV, CDR2 YYDKDF (reference sequence). CDR3 length: 17 residues. The DNA for the CDR3 is TGTGCCACCAGCAGAGATCGGATACAGTCCGGAACCTACGAGCAGTACTTC. As protein: CATSRDRIQSGTYEQYF.

This clone came up a few times. The chain couples TRBV7-9 to TRBJ2-5, with D tentatively TRBD2 (8 bases). The CDR3 covers 15 residues. Germline-derived CDR1 and CDR2 are SEHNR and FQNEAQ (reference sequence). Trimming took 3 bases from V and 5 from J, leaving 16 bases between them. The CDR3 sequence is CASSFTGRGQETQYF. The CDR3 DNA follows: TGTGCCAGCAGCTTCACCGGGAGGGGGCAGGAGACCCAGTACTTC.

The chain uses TRBV4-1 and TRBJ2-5; D unclear. The V end was cut by 1 base, the J end by 4 bases, with 13 bases between. Germline-derived CDR1 and CDR2 are MGHRA and YSYEKL. The CDR3 extends over 15 amino acids. The DNA for the CDR3 is TGCGCCAGCAGCCAAGTTGTGAGTATGTCAGAGACCCAGTACTTC. Its protein product is CASSQVVSMSETQYF.

The V call is TRBV29-1, the J call TRBJ2-3; possible D gene TRBD1, 6 bases. The CDR3 covers 14 residues. Germline CDR1 is SQVTM and CDR2 is ANQGSEA. Trimming cost V 8 bases and J 3 bases, with 18 bases left between them. The CDR3 region is CSLRGLRGTDTQYF. CDR3 DNA sequence: TGCAGCCTTCGGGGTCTCAGGGGAACAGATACGCAGTATTTT.

CDR3 residues: CASSRLAGSYNEQFF. CDR3 bases: TGCGCCAGCAGCCGACTAGCGGGCTCCTACAATGAGCAGTTCTTC. The chain employs TRBV4-1 and TRBJ2-1; 10 bases line up with TRBD2. Germline V gives CDR1 MGHRA, CDR2 YSYEKL. The CDR3 runs 15 residues. With V trimmed by 4 bases and J by 0 bases, 0 bases remained unmatched.

Here the CDR3 reads CASRLALETQYF. In DNA, the CDR3 is TGTGCCAGCAGGTTGGCCTTGGAGACCCAGTACTTC. V usage is TRBV6-5 and J usage is TRBJ2-5; unclear D gene. This CDR3 has 12 residues. V was trimmed by 6 bases and J by 5 bases, leaving 10 bases between them. The germline CDR1 and CDR2 sequences are MNHEY and SVGAGI.

This clone was observed once. The rearrangement links TRBV6-5 to TRBJ2-7, with D perhaps TRBD2 (7 bases). The V and J ends lost 5 bases and 7 bases respectively, with 12 bases between them. The CDR3 consists of 12 residues. Germline V lookup: CDR1 MNHEY, CDR2 SVGAGI. This CDR3 is CASSRGAWEQYF. The CDR3, as DNA: TGTGCCAGCAGTCGGGGGGCGTGGGAGCAGTACTTC.

The J gene is TRBJ2-2, the V gene TRBV2; 11 bases fit TRBD1. Germline CDR1 and CDR2: SNHLY and FYNNEI. The CDR3 covers 17 residues. The V gene end was trimmed by 3 bases and the J gene end by 4 bases; junction bases not matched to a gene: 7. The CDR3 reads CASSDRDRGKGTGELFF. For the CDR3, the DNA is TGTGCCAGCAGTGACCGGGACAGGGGGAAAGGCACCGGGGAGCTGTTTTTT.

This clone was detected only a few times. The rearrangement joins TRBV29-1 to TRBJ2-1; a possible D gene is TRBD2 (6 bases). Germline CDR1 and CDR2: SQVTM and ANQGSEA. V was trimmed by 3 bases and J by 9 bases, leaving 18 bases between them. The CDR3 is 14 amino acids. The CDR3 protein is CSVEPRGNGVEQFF. The CDR3 coding sequence is TGCAGCGTTGAGCCGCGGGGTAACGGAGTTGAGCAGTTCTTC.

This clone has a handful of counts. This chain uses TRBV11-1 with TRBJ1-1, with D possibly matching TRBD1 (5 bases). This CDR3 is built from 14 residues. The V end lost 4 bases, the J end lost 5 bases, and 14 bases lay between the germline ends. Germline assignment: CDR1 SGHAT and CDR2 FQDESV (reference sequence). For the CDR3, the DNA is TGTGCCAGCAGCTCTACCGACAGTAGGACTGAAGCTTTCTTT. Protein: CASSSTDSRTEAFF.

This clone appeared a few times. The rearrangement uses TRBV15 and TRBJ2-1; possible D gene TRBD2, 5 bases. The CDR3 covers 17 residues. Trimming cost V 1 base and J 6 bases, with 19 bases left between them. From germline, CDR1 is LNHNV and CDR2 YYDKDF (reference sequence). In DNA form, the CDR3 reads TGTGCCACCAGCAGAGGCCCCATAACAGAGGCGGGCAATGAGCAGTTCTTC. It codes for CATSRGPITEAGNEQFF.

J is TRBJ2-2 and V is TRBV7-2; 8 bases align to TRBD2. CDR1 SGHTA and CDR2 FQGNSA come from the germline V gene. Trimming cost V 1 base and J 10 bases; bases outside gene matches: 11. The CDR3 spans 16 residues. CDR3 DNA: TGTGCCAGCAGCTTAGGGGGACTAGGGCTTTGGGTGGAGCTGTTTTTT. As protein: CASSLGGLGLWVELFF.